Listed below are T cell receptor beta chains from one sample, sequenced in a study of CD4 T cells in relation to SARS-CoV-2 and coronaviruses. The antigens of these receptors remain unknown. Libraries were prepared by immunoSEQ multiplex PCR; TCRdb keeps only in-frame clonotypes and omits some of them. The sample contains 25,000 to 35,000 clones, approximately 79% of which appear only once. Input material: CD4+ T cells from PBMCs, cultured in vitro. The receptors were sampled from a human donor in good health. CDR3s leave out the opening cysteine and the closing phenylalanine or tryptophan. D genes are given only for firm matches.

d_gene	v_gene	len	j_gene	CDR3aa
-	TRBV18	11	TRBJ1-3	ASSPGGSNTIY
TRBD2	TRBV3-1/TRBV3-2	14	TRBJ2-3	ASSETSGGKIDTQY
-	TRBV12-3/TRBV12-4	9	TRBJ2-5	ASSLGETQY
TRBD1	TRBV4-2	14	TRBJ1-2	ASSQEGDRGSYGYT
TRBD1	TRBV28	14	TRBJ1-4	ASSGQGAPKREKLF
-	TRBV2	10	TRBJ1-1	ASRVPGQKAF
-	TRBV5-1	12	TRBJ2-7	ASSLVQGNYEQY
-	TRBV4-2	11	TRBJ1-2	ASSQDTYYGYT
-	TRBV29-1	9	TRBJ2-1	SVGTVYEQF
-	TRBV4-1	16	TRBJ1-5	ASSPVGRGGRGNQPQH
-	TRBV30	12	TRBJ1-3	AWRAPGLGNTIY
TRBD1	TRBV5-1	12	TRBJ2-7	ASSRGQVPYEQY
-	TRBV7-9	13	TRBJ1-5	ASSLEGPGWQPQH
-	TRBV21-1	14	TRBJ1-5	ASSKRNTGLNQPQH
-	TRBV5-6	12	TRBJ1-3	ASSLPGGGNTIY
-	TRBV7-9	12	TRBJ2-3	ASSLTGAGDTQY
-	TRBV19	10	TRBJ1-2	ASSMLAGGYT
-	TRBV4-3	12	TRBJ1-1	ASSQAEGNTEAF
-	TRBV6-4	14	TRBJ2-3	ASSDRGGVGTDTQY
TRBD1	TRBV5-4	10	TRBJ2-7	ASSSRTGEQY
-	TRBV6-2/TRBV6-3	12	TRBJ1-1	ASSYGADIGAAF
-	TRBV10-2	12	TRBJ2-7	ASRTGTQDYEQY
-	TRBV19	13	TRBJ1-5	ASSIGRVSNQPQH
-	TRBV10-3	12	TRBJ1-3	AISIDFSGNTIY
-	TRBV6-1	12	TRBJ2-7	ASSDPWAIYEQY
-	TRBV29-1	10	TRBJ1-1	SASDRNTEAF
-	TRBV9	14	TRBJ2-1	ASSVGGLSSYNEQF
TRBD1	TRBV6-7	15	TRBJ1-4	ASSQTTRQGAGEKLF
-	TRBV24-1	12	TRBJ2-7	ATSDSRTAGEQY
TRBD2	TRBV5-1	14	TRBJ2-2	ASSEARGGHTGELF
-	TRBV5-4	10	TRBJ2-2	ASTMNTGELF
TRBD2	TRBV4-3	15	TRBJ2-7	ASSLGTSQLGRNEQY
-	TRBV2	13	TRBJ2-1	ASRFWDSNGVEQF
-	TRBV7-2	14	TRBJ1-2	ASSLPRGGGFGGYT
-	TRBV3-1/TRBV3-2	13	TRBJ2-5	ASSQGQAAEETQY
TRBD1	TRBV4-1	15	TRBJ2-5	ASSQVVYRDRKETQY
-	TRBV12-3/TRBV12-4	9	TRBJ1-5	ASSSGQPQH
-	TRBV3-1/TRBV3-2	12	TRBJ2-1	ASSQDTRGHEQF
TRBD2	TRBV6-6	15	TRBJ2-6	ASSLLPGGTGANVLT
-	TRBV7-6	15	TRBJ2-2	ASRNPFSGRNTGELF
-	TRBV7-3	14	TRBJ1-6	ASSQTSDLYNSPLH
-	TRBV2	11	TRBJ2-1	ASNIGGYNEQF
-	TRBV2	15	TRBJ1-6	ASSEANTGTYNSPLH
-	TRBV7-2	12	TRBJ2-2	ASSSGRNTGELF
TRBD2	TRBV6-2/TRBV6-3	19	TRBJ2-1	ASSYSTLSSGGLIPTNEQF
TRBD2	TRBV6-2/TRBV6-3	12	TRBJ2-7	ASSKAGASYEQY
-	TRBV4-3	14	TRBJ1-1	ASSQYLREWGTEAF
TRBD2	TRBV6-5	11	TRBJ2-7	ASSSARGGEQY
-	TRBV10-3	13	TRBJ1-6	AISESSGINSPLH
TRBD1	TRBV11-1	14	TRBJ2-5	ASSSFRDRGQETQY
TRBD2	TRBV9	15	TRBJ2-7	ASSVGILAGGPGEQY
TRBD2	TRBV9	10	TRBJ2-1	ASSGLAGGQF
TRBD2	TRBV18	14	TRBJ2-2	ASSPGRGENTGELF
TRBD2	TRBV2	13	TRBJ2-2	ASSEGSGRVGELF
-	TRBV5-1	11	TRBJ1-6	ASSSGDNSPLH
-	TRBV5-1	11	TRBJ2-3	ASSLDNTDTQY
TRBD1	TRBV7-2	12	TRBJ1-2	ASSPDRGPRGYT
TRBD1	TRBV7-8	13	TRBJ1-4	ASSLTGGFDEKLF
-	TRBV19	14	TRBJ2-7	ASSGQLQGGGMEQY